This T cell receptor beta chain was profiled in a study of cytomegalovirus exposure and HLA in healthy donors. A word on this clone: Its antigen remains unidentified.

Points from the study as a whole: Highest at DRB1 and lowest at HLA-C, TCR association rates differed among HLA loci in a later analysis. In an earlier analysis, in about 530 donors, most V segments appeared productive either ~90% or ~30% of the time. Most observed TCR sequences were rare, whereas some public TCRs were detected in many donors.

CDR3 length: 16 amino acids. CDR1 is SGDLS, CDR2 YYNGEE, per germline. V was clipped by 2 bases and J by 0 bases; unmatched bases: 5. Although they were nominally healthy when sampled, donors likely had unrecorded immune exposures. The study ran its PCR with 60 Vbeta and 13 Jbeta primers. Method: immunoSEQ multiplex PCR; TCRdb's copy keeps in-frame clones and lacks some. The data contain about 100,000 clones, more than 75% of them seen just once; the ten biggest clones take up 3% to 4%. Source material: PBMCs. This receptor was taken from a woman between 45 and 65 years old in good health and CMV-seropositive. The chain has TRBV9 and TRBJ2-3; 8 bases align to TRBD2. CDR3 nucleotide sequence: TGTGCCAGCAGCGTTTTAGCGGGGTTCAGCACAGATACGCAGTATTTT. It specifies CASSVLAGFSTDTQYF.